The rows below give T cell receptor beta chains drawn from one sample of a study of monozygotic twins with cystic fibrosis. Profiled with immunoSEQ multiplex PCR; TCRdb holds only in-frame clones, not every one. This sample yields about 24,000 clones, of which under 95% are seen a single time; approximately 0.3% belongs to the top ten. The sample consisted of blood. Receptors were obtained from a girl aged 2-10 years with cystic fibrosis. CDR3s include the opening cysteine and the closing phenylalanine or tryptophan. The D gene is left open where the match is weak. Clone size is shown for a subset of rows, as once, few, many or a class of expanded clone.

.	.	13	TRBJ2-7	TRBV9	TGTGCCAGCAGTAGGAAGGTCGGCTACGAGCAGTACTTC	CASSRKVGYEQYF
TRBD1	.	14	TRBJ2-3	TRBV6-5	TGTGCCAGCAGTTACAACGGGGACAGCAATACGCAGTATTTT	CASSYNGDSNTQYF
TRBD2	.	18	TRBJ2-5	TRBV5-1	TGCGCCAGCAGCTTGGGGTGGTCGGTAGCGGGGTCACAAGAGACCCAGTACTTC	CASSLGWSVAGSQETQYF
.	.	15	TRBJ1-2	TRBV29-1	TGCAGCGTTGAAGATCGGACAGAACTTAACTATGGCTACACCTTC	CSVEDRTELNYGYTF
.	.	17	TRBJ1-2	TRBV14	TGTGCCAGCAGCCAAACCAATGCAGGACGTACTAACTATGGCTACACCTTC	CASSQTNAGRTNYGYTF
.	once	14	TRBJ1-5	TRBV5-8	TGTGCCAGCAGCTTTGTGGGTTCCAATCAGCCCCAGCATTTT	CASSFVGSNQPQHF
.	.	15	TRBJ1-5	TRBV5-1	TGCGCCAGCAGCTTTTCAGGGGCTAGCAATCAGCCCCAGCATTTT	CASSFSGASNQPQHF
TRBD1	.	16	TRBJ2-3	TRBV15	TGTGCCACCAGCAGAGATCGCCAGGGGGCCTCAGATACGCAGTATTTT	CATSRDRQGASDTQYF
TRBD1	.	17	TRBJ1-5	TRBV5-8	TGTGCCAGCAGCTCGGGTGGTTGGACAGGGGTCAATCAGCCCCAGCATTTT	CASSSGGWTGVNQPQHF
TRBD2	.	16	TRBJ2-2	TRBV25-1	TGTGCCAGCTATAGCGGGGGGGGTCCTAACACCGGGGAGCTGTTTTTT	CASYSGGGPNTGELFF
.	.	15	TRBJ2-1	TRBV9	TGTGCCAGCGGTGAAGGACAGAGCTCCTACAATGAGCAGTTCTTC	CASGEGQSSYNEQFF
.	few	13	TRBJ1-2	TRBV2	TGTGCCAGCACCGGGGGACCGGTCTATGGCTACACCTTC	CASTGGPVYGYTF
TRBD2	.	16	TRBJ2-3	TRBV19	TGTGCCAGTAGTATCTTTCAGACTAGCAGCACAGATACGCAGTATTTT	CASSIFQTSSTDTQYF
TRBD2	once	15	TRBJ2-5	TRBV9	TGTGCCAGCAGCGTAGATCCGCGGGGGGCCGAGACCCAGTACTTC	CASSVDPRGAETQYF
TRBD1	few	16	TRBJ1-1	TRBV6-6	TGTGCCAGCAGTTACTCCACGGACAGGGTGAACACTGAAGCTTTCTTT	CASSYSTDRVNTEAFF
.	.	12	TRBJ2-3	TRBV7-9	TGTGCCAGCAGCGGACGCCCAGATACGCAGTATTTT	CASSGRPDTQYF
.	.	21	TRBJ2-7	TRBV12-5	TGTGCTAGTGGTTTGGCTGGGGCATCCGGGCGAACGACAGGCAGGACCTACGAGCAGTACTTC	CASGLAGASGRTTGRTYEQYF
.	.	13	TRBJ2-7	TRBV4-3	TGCGCCAGCAGCCTTTTGCAGGGAGGTGAGCAGTACTTC	CASSLLQGGEQYF
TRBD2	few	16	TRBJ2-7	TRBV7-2	TGTGCCAGCAGCTTAGATGTAGCGGGGGGCGCCTACGAGCAGTACTTC	CASSLDVAGGAYEQYF
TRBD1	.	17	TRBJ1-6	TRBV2	TGTGCCAGCAGTGAGATAACAGGGGGTCTTTCTAATTCACCCCTCCACTTT	CASSEITGGLSNSPLHF
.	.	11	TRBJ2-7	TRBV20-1	TGCAGTGCACAAGATAGATCCGAGCAGTACTTC	CSAQDRSEQYF
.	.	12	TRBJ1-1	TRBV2	TGTGCCAGCATGGCCGAGAACACTGAAGCTTTCTTT	CASMAENTEAFF
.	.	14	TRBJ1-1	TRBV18	TGTGCCAGCTCACCAAGGGGGGAGAGGACTGAAGCTTTCTTT	CASSPRGERTEAFF
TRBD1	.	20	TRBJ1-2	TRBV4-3	TGCGCCAGCAGCCCGTACCCCACCGGGACAGGGGGGCTAGGAAGCTATGGCTACACCTTC	CASSPYPTGTGGLGSYGYTF
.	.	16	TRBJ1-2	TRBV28	TGTGCCAGCAGAGGGACTTCGGGAGTACCTAACTATGGCTACACCTTC	CASRGTSGVPNYGYTF
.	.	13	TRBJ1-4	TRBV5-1	TGCGCCAGCAGCTTGCGGGTCGGTGAAAAACTGTTTTTT	CASSLRVGEKLFF
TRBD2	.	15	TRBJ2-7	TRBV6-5	TGTGCCAGCAGGACAGGGACTAGCGGGGGGGGCGAGCAGTACTTC	CASRTGTSGGGEQYF
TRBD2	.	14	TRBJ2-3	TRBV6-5	TGTGCCAGCAGCCGCGGGGGGGCCACAGATACGCAGTATTTT	CASSRGGATDTQYF
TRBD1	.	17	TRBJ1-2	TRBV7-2	TGTGCCAGCAGCTTAGCGACAGGGACAAGATATCCCTATGGCTACACCTTC	CASSLATGTRYPYGYTF
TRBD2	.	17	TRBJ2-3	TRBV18	TGTGCCAGCTCACCCATAGGACTAGCGGGGAGGACAGATACGCAGTATTTT	CASSPIGLAGRTDTQYF
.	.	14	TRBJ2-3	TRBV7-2	TGTGCCAGCAGCTTAAATCCAGGCACAGATACGCAGTATTTT	CASSLNPGTDTQYF
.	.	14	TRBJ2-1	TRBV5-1	TGCGCCAGCAGCTTGGGGGTAGGAAACAATGAGCAGTTCTTC	CASSLGVGNNEQFF
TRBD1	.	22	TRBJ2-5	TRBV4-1	TGCGCCAGCAGCCCCGCCCCTGGGACAGGGAGTGGTAGGGTTTGGCCCCAAGAGACCCAGTACTTC	CASSPAPGTGSGRVWPQETQYF
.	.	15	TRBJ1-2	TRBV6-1	TGTGCCAGCAGTGTTTTGGGGGGGAGGGACTATGGCTACACCTTC	CASSVLGGRDYGYTF
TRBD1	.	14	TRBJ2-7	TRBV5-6	TGTGCCAGCAGCTCGTGGGACAGAGCCTACGAGCAGTACTTC	CASSSWDRAYEQYF
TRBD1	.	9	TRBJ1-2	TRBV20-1	TGCAGTGCTTCAGGGGGCATCACCTTC	CSASGGITF
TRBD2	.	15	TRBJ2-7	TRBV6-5	TGTGCCAGCAGCCAAACTAGCGGGGGACCCTACGAGCAGTACTTC	CASSQTSGGPYEQYF
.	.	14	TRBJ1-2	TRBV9	TGTGCCAGCAGCGTAGCCCTTGAAACCCAAGGCTACACCTTC	CASSVALETQGYTF
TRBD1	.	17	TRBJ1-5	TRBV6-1	TGTGCCAGCAGTGAACTCACGGGACAGGGAGTTTATCAGCCCCAGCATTTT	CASSELTGQGVYQPQHF
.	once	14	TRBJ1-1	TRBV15	TGTGCCACCAGCAGTGGTGCAGGGAATACTGAAGCTTTCTTT	CATSSGAGNTEAFF
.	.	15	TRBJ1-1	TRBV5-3	TGTGCCAGAAGCTTGGTATATAAGCAGAACACTGAAGCTTTCTTT	CARSLVYKQNTEAFF
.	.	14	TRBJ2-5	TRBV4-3	TGCGCCAGCAGCCAAGAACGACAGCAAGAGACCCAGTACTTC	CASSQERQQETQYF
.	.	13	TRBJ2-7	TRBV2	TGTGCCAGCAGTGAGGGGCAGATATACGAGCAGTACTTC	CASSEGQIYEQYF
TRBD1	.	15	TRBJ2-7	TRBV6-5	TGTGCCAGCAGTACATGGACAGGGTCCTCCTACGAGCAGTACTTC	CASSTWTGSSYEQYF
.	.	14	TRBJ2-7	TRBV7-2	TGTGCCAGCAGCCTCAGTCCAGGCTCCTACGAGCAGTACTTC	CASSLSPGSYEQYF
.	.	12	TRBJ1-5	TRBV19	TGTGCCAGTAGGGAAACCGGACACCCCCAGCATTTT	CASRETGHPQHF
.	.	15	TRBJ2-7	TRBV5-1	TGCGCCAGCAGCTTTGTCAGCGGAGTTACCTACGAGCAGTACTTC	CASSFVSGVTYEQYF
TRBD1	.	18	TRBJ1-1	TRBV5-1	TGCGCCAGCAGCTCCGACCGTCCCGGGACAGGGGCGGGCACTGAAGCTTTCTTT	CASSSDRPGTGAGTEAFF
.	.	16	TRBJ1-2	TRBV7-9	TGTGCCAGCAGCTCCCGGGTCGCATCCGTCGACTATGGCTACACCTTC	CASSSRVASVDYGYTF
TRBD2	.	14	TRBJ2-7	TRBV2	TGTGCCAGCAGTGAGGCTAGCGGGGGGTACGAGCAGTACTTC	CASSEASGGYEQYF
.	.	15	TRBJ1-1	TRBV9	TGTGCCAGCAGCACTCCTGGAGGGATGAACACTGAAGCTTTCTTT	CASSTPGGMNTEAFF
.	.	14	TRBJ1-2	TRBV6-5	TGTGCCAGCAGGTCCGGGGCACGCTCCAGGGGCTACACCTTC	CASRSGARSRGYTF
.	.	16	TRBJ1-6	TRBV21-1	TGTGCCAGCGCCCACGGGAGGCCCCGGTCCTATTCACCCCTCCACTTT	CASAHGRPRSYSPLHF
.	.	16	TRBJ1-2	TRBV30	TGTGCCTGGCACCGTCTGGGGCTGGGGACTAACTATGGCTACACCTTC	CAWHRLGLGTNYGYTF
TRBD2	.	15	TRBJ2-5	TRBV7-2	TGTGCCAGCAGCTTTAGCGGGGGGGCAGGGGAGACCCAGTACTTC	CASSFSGGAGETQYF
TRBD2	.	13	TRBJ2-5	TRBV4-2	TGTGCCAGCAGCCGCCAACCCGGGAGGGCCCAGTACTTC	CASSRQPGRAQYF